This TCR beta chain was observed in a study of T cell responses to AZD1222 COVID-19 vaccine. Study as a whole: Second-dose intervals near 4 or 12 weeks were combined. Points from the study as a whole: Breadth and depth of Spike-specific TCRs rose after two AZD1222 doses. Mostly white British, mostly female donors; authors suggested clonal diversity may be underestimated. Without day 14 samples, only post-peak T cell repertoires were studied.

Points on this clone: Its antigen is not identified.

Germline V lookup: CDR1 SQVTM, CDR2 ANQGSEA. The CDR3 has 13 amino acids. The ends lost 7 bases at V and 3 bases at J; junction bases unmatched: 8. Assay: immunoSEQ multiplex PCR; the TCRdb copy retains only in-frame clones and omits some. The profile shows around 120,000 clones, 90% of them singletons. The sample was peripheral blood, taken on day 0 of AZD1222 vaccination. The rearrangement uses TRBV29-1 and TRBJ1-1, with 7 bases matching TRBD1. This receptor was taken from an adult in good health. Here the CDR3 reads CSALLQGYTEAFF. In nucleotides, the CDR3 is TGCAGCGCCCTATTACAGGGGTACACTGAAGCTTTCTTT.